One sample yielded the 22 T cell receptor beta chains listed below, sequenced in a study of shared clonotypes between healthy human individuals. Here immunoSEQ multiplex PCR was the method, and the copy in TCRdb shows in-frame clones only, minus some. The repertoire includes over a million clones, approximately 98.5% of them detected once, and about 0.4% sits in the top ten. The sample consisted of naive CD4+ T cells sorted from blood. The subset is: CD45RA+ positively selected. The receptors originated from a man younger than 45 in good health.

The chain is built from TRBV18 and TRBJ2-5; D might be TRBD2 (5 bases). V was clipped by 0 bases and J by 2 bases, with 13 bases between them. CDR3 size: 16 residues. Germline CDR1 KGHSH, CDR2 LQKENI. CDR3: CASSPPRAALQETQYF. For the CDR3, the DNA is TGTGCCAGCTCACCACCGAGGGCAGCCCTACAAGAGACCCAGTACTTC. The full variable domain, with the rest looked up from reference TRBV18 and TRBJ2-5, is NAGVMQNPRHLVRRRGQEARLRCSPMKGHSHVYWYRQLPEEGLKFMVYLQKENIIDESGMPKERFSAEFPKEGPSILRIQQVVRGDSAAYFCASSPPRAALQETQYFGPGTRLLVL.

The chain links TRBV9 to TRBJ2-1; 9 bases align to TRBD1. J gave up 7 bases and V 0 bases, and 8 bases lay outside the gene matches. CDR3 size: 16 residues. Per germline, CDR1 SGDLS and CDR2 YYNGEE. This chain's CDR3 is CASSVGAGTGTNEQFF. The CDR3 DNA is TGTGCCAGCAGCGTAGGGGCCGGGACAGGGACGAATGAGCAGTTCTTC.

The CDR3 coding sequence is TGTGCCAGCAGTTGGGGACTCGGGGAGACCCAGTACTTC. Amino acid sequence: CASSWGLGETQYF. The rearrangement uses TRBV6-6 and TRBJ2-5; perhaps TRBD2 as D (6 bases). The CDR3 sequence is 13 residues long. The V gene lost 4 bases and the J gene lost 5 bases, with 11 bases spanning the gap. Germline CDR1 is MNHNY and CDR2 is SVGAGI (reference sequence).

This chain connects TRBV27 to TRBJ2-7; 8 bases are a match to TRBD1. The CDR3 has 16 amino acids. Germline lookup yields CDR1 MNHEY and CDR2 SMNVEV (reference sequence). The junction had 9 bases not matched to a gene; V was cut back by 5 bases and J by 0 bases. CDR3 residues: CASSLNPGQGSYEQYF. In DNA, the CDR3 is TGTGCCAGCAGTCTGAATCCCGGACAGGGCTCCTACGAGCAGTACTTC.

Here the CDR3 reads CASSSGQGITDTQYF. As DNA, the CDR3 is TGTGCCAGCAGCTCGGGACAGGGAATCACAGATACGCAGTATTTT. The chain recombines TRBV7-2 with TRBJ2-3, with 9 bases fitting TRBD1. Germline-derived CDR1 and CDR2 are SGHTA and FQGNSA. This CDR3 has 15 residues. V gave up 4 bases and J gave up 2 bases; unmatched junction bases: 4.

The chain links TRBV28 to TRBJ1-1; D remains unclear. The V end was cut by 4 bases, the J end by 2 bases, with 5 bases between. This CDR3 contains 12 residues. Germline V gene lookup returns CDR1 MDHEN and CDR2 SYDVKM. Here the CDR3 reads CASSSSNTEAFF. For the CDR3, the DNA is TGTGCCAGCAGTTCCAGTAACACTGAAGCTTTCTTT.

The chain recombines TRBV5-1 with TRBJ2-7; D is unresolved. Trimming removed 0 bases from V and 2 bases from J, with 15 bases in between. The CDR3 length is 16 residues. Per germline, CDR1 SGHRS and CDR2 YFSETQ. The CDR3 protein is CASSLGASVPPYEQYF. The CDR3 DNA reads as TGCGCCAGCAGCTTGGGGGCCTCGGTCCCCCCCTACGAGCAGTACTTC. The whole variable domain, remainder taken from reference TRBV5-1 and TRBJ2-7, is KAGVTQTPRYLIKTRGQQVTLSCSPISGHRSVSWYQQTPGQGLQFLFEYFSETQRNKGNFPGRFSGRQFSNSRSEMNVSTLELGDSALYLCASSLGASVPPYEQYFGPGTRLTVT.

J is TRBJ2-5 and V is TRBV14; no clear D gene. The CDR3 totals 14 residues. Per germline, CDR1 SGHDN and CDR2 FVKESK. Trimming removed 1 base at V and 5 bases at J, with 11 bases between. The CDR3 reads CASSQVRVRETQYF. The CDR3, as DNA: TGTGCCAGCAGCCAAGTTAGGGTCCGGGAGACCCAGTACTTC.

V and J are TRBV10-3 and TRBJ1-3, with D maybe TRBD1 (5 bases). V lost 4 bases, J lost 4 bases, and 14 bases lay in between. Germline V gives CDR1 ENHRY, CDR2 SYGVKD. The CDR3 spans 15 residues. This CDR3 is CAISGTGTVGNTIYF. CDR3 DNA: TGTGCCATCAGTGGGACCGGGACGGTGGGAAACACCATATATTTT.

In DNA form, the CDR3 reads TGTGCCAGCAGTCCCTCCGGGACAGGGGGCCGCTATGGCTACACCTTC. It encodes CASSPSGTGGRYGYTF. The gene calls are TRBV28 and TRBJ1-2, with 12 bases fitting TRBD1. V lost 5 bases and J lost 4; bases outside the gene matches: 8. The germline CDR1 and CDR2 sequences are MDHEN and SYDVKM. The length of the CDR3 is 16 residues.

This clone came up a few times. This specimen includes other DNA sequences encoding the same CDR3. The chain links TRBV7-9 to TRBJ2-5; no definite D call. V lost 2 bases, J lost 5 bases, and 3 bases lay in between. The CDR3 runs to 11 residues. Germline loops: CDR1 SEHNR, CDR2 FQNEAQ (reference sequence). CDR3 region: CASSLQETQYF. The CDR3 DNA reads TGTGCCAGCAGCTTACAGGAGACCCAGTACTTC.

This clone appeared a few times. The V call is TRBV10-3, the J call TRBJ2-1; D not certain. CDR1 is ENHRY, CDR2 SYGVKD, per germline. This CDR3 has 13 residues. Trimming shortened V by 0 bases and J by 9 bases, and 9 bases separated the two germline ends. The CDR3 loop reads CAISESRLGEQFF. CDR3 DNA sequence: TGTGCCATCAGTGAGTCGAGACTCGGTGAGCAGTTCTTC.

This sequence joins TRBV27 and TRBJ2-5, with 9 bases lining up with TRBD1. With 3 bases clipped from V and 5 bases from J, the junction kept 16 bases outside the gene matches. The germline V gene has CDR1 MNHEY and CDR2 SMNVEV (reference sequence). The CDR3 sequence is 18 residues long. CDR3 DNA sequence: TGTGCCAGCAGTTTCCTAACGGTTCCCGGGACAGGGTGGGAGACCCAGTACTTC. Translated, it gives CASSFLTVPGTGWETQYF.

The rearrangement joins TRBV7-9 to TRBJ2-3; TRBD2 agrees at 8 bases. Germline V gene sequence: CDR1 SEHNR, CDR2 FQNEAQ (reference sequence). This CDR3 spans 18 amino acids. V lost 1 base to trimming and J lost 1 base; unmatched junction nucleotides: 10. The CDR3: CASSLGPLAGRGTDTQYF. In DNA form, the CDR3 reads TGTGCCAGCAGCTTAGGCCCTCTAGCGGGCCGTGGCACAGATACGCAGTATTTT.

The rearrangement uses TRBV4-1 and TRBJ2-1, with TRBD2 identical over 9 bases. The CDR3 runs 18 residues. Germline trimming cut 0 bases from V and 8 bases from J; bases unmatched to any gene: 14. From germline, CDR1 is MGHRA and CDR2 YSYEKL. In DNA form, the CDR3 reads TGCGCCAGCAGCCAAGATGTTCCGGGCGGGAGGGTTGGCGATGAGCAGTTCTTC. It encodes CASSQDVPGGRVGDEQFF.

The rearrangement joins TRBV28 to TRBJ1-2; possible D gene TRBD1, 5 bases. V was trimmed by 2 bases and J by 1 base, leaving 8 bases between them. Germline lookup yields CDR1 MDHEN and CDR2 SYDVKM. The CDR3 contains 14 residues. Here the CDR3 DNA reads TGTGCCAGCAGTTTAGGGGCAGATAACTATGGCTACACCTTC. This codes for CASSLGADNYGYTF.

CDR3 protein: CASSFPGTDTQYF. CDR3 DNA sequence: TGTGCCAGCAGCTTTCCAGGCACAGATACGCAGTATTTT. The chain carries TRBV5-5 and TRBJ2-3; D unclear. The V end lost 2 bases, the J end lost 1 base, and 5 bases lay between the germline ends. This CDR3 has 13 amino acids. Germline V lookup: CDR1 SGHKS, CDR2 YYEKEE (reference sequence). The full variable domain, in which reference TRBV5-5 and TRBJ2-3 provide the parts outside the CDR3, is DAGVTQSPTHLIKTRGQQVTLRCSPISGHKSVSWYQQVLGQGPQFIFQYYEKEERGRGNFPDRFSARQFPNYSSELNVNALLLGDSALYLCASSFPGTDTQYFGPGTRLTVL.

This sequence joins TRBV7-2 and TRBJ2-7, with 9 bases identical to TRBD1. After removal of 5 bases from V and 5 bases from J, the junction contained 4 bases not matched to a gene. In germline, CDR1 is SGHTA, CDR2 FQGNSA. CDR3 length: 13 residues. CDR3 nucleotide sequence: TGTGCCAGCAGCCGGGACAGGGTCGACGAGCAGTACTTC. Its protein product is CASSRDRVDEQYF.

This clone was detected once. Different DNA sequences within this sample yield the same CDR3. This chain connects TRBV27 to TRBJ2-2; TRBD2 agrees at 7 bases. The CDR3 runs to 16 residues. CDR1 and CDR2 (germline): MNHEY, SMNVEV (reference sequence). V dropped 3 bases and J dropped 3; count of bases not matched to a gene: 7. The CDR3 sequence: CASSFLSSGDTGELFF. The CDR3 DNA sequence: TGTGCCAGCAGTTTCCTCTCTAGCGGCGACACCGGGGAGCTGTTTTTT.

V is TRBV7-8 and J is TRBJ1-5; D not resolved. Germline V gene lookup returns CDR1 SGHVS and CDR2 FQNEAQ. The V end lost 0 bases, the J end lost 0 bases, and 12 bases lay between the germline ends. The CDR3 runs 17 residues. The CDR3 DNA reads TGTGCCAGCAGCTTAGCGCCTAGTAGGGCTAGCAATCAGCCCCAGCATTTT. It is translated as CASSLAPSRASNQPQHF.

The chain joins TRBV29-1 to TRBJ2-7, with TRBD1 as a possible D gene (6 bases). Looked up from germline, CDR1 is SQVTM and CDR2 is ANQGSEA. The CDR3 is 13 amino acids. Trimming shortened V by 8 bases and J by 2 bases, and 16 bases separated the two germline ends. This chain's CDR3 is CSQVPWTAYEQYF. CDR3 sequence (DNA): TGCAGCCAAGTACCCTGGACAGCCTACGAGCAGTACTTC.

The J gene is TRBJ2-5, the V gene TRBV5-1; D is ambiguous. This CDR3 is 13 amino acids long. CDR1 is SGHRS and CDR2 is YFSETQ in the germline V gene. Trimming shortened V by 4 bases and J by 5 bases, and 12 bases separated the two germline ends. The CDR3 bases are TGCGCCAGCAGCGGGCAGGTGGAGGAGACCCAGTACTTC. Translating gives CASSGQVEETQYF.